Listed here is a single TCR beta chain. Its antigen is not known. The germline gives CDR1 SGHDT, CDR2 YYEEEE. The CDR3 totals 13 residues. The V gene lost 0 bases and the J gene lost 4 bases, with 7 bases spanning the gap. The primer mix had 60 Vbeta and 13 Jbeta primers. Profiled with immunoSEQ multiplex PCR; TCRdb holds only in-frame clones, not every one. The sample contains 100,000 to 120,000 clones, approximately 80% of which appear only once. This sample was included in a study of cytomegalovirus exposure and HLA in healthy donors. Study-level results: Most TCR sequences were uncommon, yet certain public TCRs appeared in many donors. TCR association rates varied by HLA locus in a later analysis, with DRB1 highest and HLA-C lowest. Altogether, 150 to 200 TCR beta chains were recorded as cytomegalovirus-associated.

Sequenced input: PBMCs. This sequence joins TRBV5-6 and TRBJ1-1; D uncertain. The TCR sequence derives from a young man in good health and CMV-seropositive. In nucleotides, the CDR3 is TGTGCCAGCAGCTTGGCCGGGAGCACTGAAGCTTTCTTT. Residues: CASSLAGSTEAFF.